The clone carrying this T cell receptor (beta chain) was seen only once. Antigen specificity is unknown. Data came from immunoSEQ multiplex PCR; TCRdb stores just in-frame clones and leaves some out. The profile covers roughly 1,000,000 clones, with 75% to 85% appearing a single time and around 0.6% taken by the ten largest. Into CD45RA+ naive and CD45RA-negative memory subsets, the CD4+ cells were split. This record belongs to a study of shared clonotypes between healthy human individuals. This CDR3 is 14 amino acids long. CDR1 and CDR2 (germline): SGHTA, FQGTGA. V lost 5 bases, J lost 4 bases, and 15 bases lay in between. Study-level points and caveats: Shared clonotypes across all four donors exceeded non-shared ones in generation probability.

The sequence came from a man aged 18 to 30 in good health. Some clones in this sample may be carry-over from other donors' samples. Material: memory CD4+ T cells from PBMCs. Regarding subset: CD45RA-negative fraction. The chain carries TRBV7-3 and TRBJ2-7; D is unresolved. CDR3 amino acids: CASSPRRASYEQYF. Here the CDR3 DNA reads TGTGCCAGCAGCCCCCGAAGGGCTTCGTACGAGCAGTACTTC.